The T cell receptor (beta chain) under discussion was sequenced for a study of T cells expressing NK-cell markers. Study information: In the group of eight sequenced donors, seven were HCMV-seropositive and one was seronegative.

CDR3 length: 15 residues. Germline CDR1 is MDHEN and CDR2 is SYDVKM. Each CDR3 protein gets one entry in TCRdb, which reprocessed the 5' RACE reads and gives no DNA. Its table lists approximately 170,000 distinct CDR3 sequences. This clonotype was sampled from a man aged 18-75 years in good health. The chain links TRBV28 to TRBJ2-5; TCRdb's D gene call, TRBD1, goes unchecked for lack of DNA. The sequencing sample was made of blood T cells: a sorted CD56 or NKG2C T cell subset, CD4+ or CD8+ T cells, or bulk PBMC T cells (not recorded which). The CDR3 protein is CASSNSVGGVETQYF.